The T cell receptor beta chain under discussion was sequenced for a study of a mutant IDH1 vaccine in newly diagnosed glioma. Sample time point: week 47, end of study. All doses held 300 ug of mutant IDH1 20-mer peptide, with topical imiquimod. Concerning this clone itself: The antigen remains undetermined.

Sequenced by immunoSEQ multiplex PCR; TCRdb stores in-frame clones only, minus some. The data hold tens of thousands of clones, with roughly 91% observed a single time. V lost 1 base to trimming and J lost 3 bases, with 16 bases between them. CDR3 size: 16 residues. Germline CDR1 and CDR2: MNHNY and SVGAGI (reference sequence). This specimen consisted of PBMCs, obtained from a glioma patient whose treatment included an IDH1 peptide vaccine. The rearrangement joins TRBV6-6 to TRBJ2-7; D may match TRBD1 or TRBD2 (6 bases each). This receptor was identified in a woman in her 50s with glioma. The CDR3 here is CASSYLQSGAIYEQYF. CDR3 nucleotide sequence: TGTGCCAGCAGTTACTTGCAGTCGGGGGCAATCTACGAGCAGTACTTC.